A selection of T cell receptor beta chains follows, all from one sample in a study of T-cell reconstitution after alpha-beta-depleted transplantation in children. TCRdb reanalysed the PCR reads using MiXCR and keeps one entry per CDR3 protein. Of more than 300,000 distinct CDR3 sequences listed, 15% to 20% are singletons. This sample comprised PBMCs, mostly from graft donor cells, obtained 360 days after TCRalphabeta/CD19-depleted stem cell transplant. These receptors came from a male patient aged 2-10 years who had a stem cell transplant for acute lymphoblastic leukemia, so the T cells may come from the graft donor. Both conserved end residues are part of each CDR3. A D gene is named only where the DNA matches it firmly. The listing skips clone size in some rows; elsewhere it reads once, few, many or a size class.

few	TRBV27	TRBJ2-3	TRBD2	CASSQTSLFRDTQYF	TGTGCCAGCAGCCAGACTAGCCTATTCAGGGATACGCAGTATTTT
few	TRBV2	TRBJ2-7	.	CASSGWEGGEGSYEQYF	TGTGCCAGCAGTGGGTGGGAGGGGGGAGAGGGATCCTACGAGCAGTACTTC
few	TRBV3-1	TRBJ2-3	TRBD2	CASREGLAYTDTQYF	TGTGCCAGCAGGGAGGGACTAGCTTACACAGATACGCAGTATTTT
.	TRBV28	TRBJ2-4	.	CASSLTLNAKNIQYF	TGTGCCAGCAGTTTAACCTTGAATGCCAAAAACATTCAGTACTTC
few	TRBV6-2/TRBV6-3	TRBJ1-6	.	CASSQNSPLHF	TGTGCCAGCAGCCAAAACTCACCCCTCCACTTT
.	TRBV20-1	TRBJ2-7	.	CSATSSGLRYEQYF	TGCAGTGCTACCTCTTCGGGACTCAGATACGAGCAGTACTTC
.	TRBV28	TRBJ2-7	.	CASSFRETSPTEQYF	TGTGCCAGCAGTTTTCGGGAAACTAGCCCAACCGAGCAGTACTTC
.	TRBV12-3/TRBV12-4	TRBJ2-3	TRBD1	CASWRQGATDTQYF	TGTGCCAGTTGGAGACAGGGGGCAACAGATACGCAGTATTTT
few	TRBV4-3	TRBJ2-7	.	CASSQGRPTTAGSYEQYF	TGCGCCAGCAGCCAAGGTCGCCCCACTACAGCAGGGAGCTACGAGCAGTACTTC
many	TRBV25-1	TRBJ2-5	.	CASSEYEETQYF	TGTGCCAGCAGTGAATATGAAGAGACCCAGTACTTC
.	TRBV24-1	TRBJ2-5	.	CATSDKLEETQYF	TGTGCCACCAGTGACAAATTAGAAGAGACCCAGTACTTC
few	TRBV7-9	TRBJ1-2	.	CASSLGRQDHFYGYTF	TGTGCCAGCAGCTTAGGGCGGCAAGATCACTTCTATGGCTACACCTTC
few	TRBV4-1	TRBJ1-2	TRBD1	CASSQHGTGGEKLDYTF	TGCGCCAGCAGCCAACACGGGACAGGGGGGGAGAAGTTAGACTACACCTTC
few	TRBV5-1	TRBJ2-5	TRBD1	CASSLPPGQVKETQYF	TGCGCCAGCAGCCTACCCCCGGGACAGGTAAAAGAGACCCAGTACTTC
many	TRBV29-1	TRBJ1-1	.	CSVEKTSRTEAFF	TGCAGCGTTGAGAAGACCAGCAGGACTGAAGCTTTCTTT